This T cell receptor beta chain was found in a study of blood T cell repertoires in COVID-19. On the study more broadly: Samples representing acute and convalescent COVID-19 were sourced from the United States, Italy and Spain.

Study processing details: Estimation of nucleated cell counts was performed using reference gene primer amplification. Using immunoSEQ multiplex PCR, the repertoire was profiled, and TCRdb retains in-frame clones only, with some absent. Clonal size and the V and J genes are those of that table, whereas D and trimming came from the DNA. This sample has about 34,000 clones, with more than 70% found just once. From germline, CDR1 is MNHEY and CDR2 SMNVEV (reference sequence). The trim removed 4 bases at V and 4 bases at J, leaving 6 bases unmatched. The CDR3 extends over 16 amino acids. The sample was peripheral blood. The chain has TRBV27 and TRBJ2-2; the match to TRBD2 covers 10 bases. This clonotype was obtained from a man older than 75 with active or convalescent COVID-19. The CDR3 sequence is CASSSLAGGFTGELFF. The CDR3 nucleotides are TGTGCCAGCAGTTCTTTAGCGGGAGGCTTCACCGGGGAGCTGTTTTTT.